Shown below are 5 T cell receptor beta chains from a single sample sequenced in a study of T cells in localized non-small cell lung cancer. The assay was immunoSEQ multiplex PCR, and TCRdb's table has in-frame clones only and misses some. The sample contains about 2,600 clones, more than 20% of which appear only once. Here the sequenced sample was normal lung tissue next to the tumor, taken before any cancer treatment. These receptors originate from a man aged 35-69 years with stage II lung adenocarcinoma.

The chain joins TRBV15 to TRBJ1-5, with 8 nucleotides matching TRBD1. Germline CDR1 LNHNV, CDR2 YYDKDF (reference sequence). This CDR3 is built from 15 residues. The ends lost 2 bases at V and 7 bases at J; junction bases unmatched: 7. This CDR3 reads CATSRQGASDQPQHF. Here the CDR3 DNA reads TGTGCCACCAGCAGACAGGGGGCTTCAGACCAGCCCCAGCATTTT.

Only a few counts were recorded for this clone. Here the CDR3 DNA reads TGTGCCAGCAGTTACAGCGCGGCGGATACGCAGTATTTT. Its protein is CASSYSAADTQYF. The chain couples TRBV6-8 to TRBJ2-3; D is ambiguous. V gave up 2 bases and J gave up 6 bases, with 9 bases separating them. Germline CDR1 reads MNHGY; CDR2 reads SAAAGT. CDR3 size: 13 residues.

This clone was seen only a few times. The chain uses TRBV11-3 and TRBJ2-5, with D possibly being TRBD2 (6 bases). V was trimmed by 1 base and J by 4 bases, leaving 10 bases between them. Germline V gene sequence: CDR1 SGHNT, CDR2 YENEEA. The CDR3 length is 14 residues. The CDR3 sequence is CASSLGLVRETQYF. The DNA of the CDR3 is TGTGCCAGCAGCTTAGGACTAGTCCGAGAGACCCAGTACTTC.

The chain uses TRBV28 and TRBJ2-5, with D possibly being TRBD2 (6 bases). The CDR3 runs 16 residues. Germline loops: CDR1 MDHEN, CDR2 SYDVKM. The ends were cut back, 7 bases at V and 3 bases at J, with 21 bases in the middle. CDR3 sequence (DNA): TGTGCCAGCACCCCCGGCGGGGATTTTAGTAAAGAGACCCAGTACTTC. It yields the protein CASTPGGDFSKETQYF.

This clone turned up a few times. This rearrangement joins TRBV11-3 to TRBJ1-6; TRBD1 is a possible D gene (6 bases). This CDR3 has 15 amino acids. Germline loops: CDR1 SGHNT, CDR2 YENEEA. Trimming pared 5 bases from V and 7 bases from J, leaving 15 bases between. CDR3 DNA sequence: TGTGCCAGCAGCCCGATTACAGGGCCGAATTCACCCCTCCACTTT. Translating it yields CASSPITGPNSPLHF.